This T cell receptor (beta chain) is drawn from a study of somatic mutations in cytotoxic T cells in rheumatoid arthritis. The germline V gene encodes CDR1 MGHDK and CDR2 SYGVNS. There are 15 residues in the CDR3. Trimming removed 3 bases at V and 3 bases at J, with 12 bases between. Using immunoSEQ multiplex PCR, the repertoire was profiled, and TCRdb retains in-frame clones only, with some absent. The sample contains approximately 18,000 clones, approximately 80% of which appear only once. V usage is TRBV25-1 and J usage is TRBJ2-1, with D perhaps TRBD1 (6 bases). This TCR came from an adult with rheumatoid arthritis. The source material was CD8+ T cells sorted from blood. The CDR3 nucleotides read TGTGCCAGCAGTGACCCCTTACAGGGCTACAATGAGCAGTTCTTC. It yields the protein CASSDPLQGYNEQFF.